This entry lists 21 T cell receptor beta chains sequenced from one sample in a study of post-analysis software for immune sequencing data. General study findings and limits: A handful of TRBV segments appeared more often in patients than in controls, and TRBV5-6, TRBV5-1 and TRBV20-1 were among these.

Sequencing libraries made from TCR beta cDNA carried unique molecular identifiers. TCRdb re-derived calls from the PCR reads in MiXCR, one entry per CDR3 protein. The sample yields approximately 770,000 distinct CDR3 sequences, just over 45% seen once. These receptors have no identified antigens. Sequenced sample: blood. These receptors were obtained from a girl aged 10 to 17 with multiple sclerosis.

The V gene is TRBV7-9, the J gene TRBJ2-5; 8 nucleotides align to TRBD1. This CDR3 is 15 amino acids long. With 5 bases clipped from V and 1 base from J, the junction kept 6 bases outside the gene matches. Germline CDR1 SEHNR, CDR2 FQNEAQ (reference sequence). As DNA, the CDR3 is TGTGCCAGCAGCCCCTGGACAGGGACCCAAGAGACCCAGTACTTC. This codes for CASSPWTGTQETQYF.

This clonotype was seen more than once but under ten times. This chain links TRBV20-1 with TRBJ2-7; TRBD1 or TRBD2 may be the D gene (5 bases each). The V gene's germline CDR1 is DFQATT and CDR2 SNEGSKA (reference sequence). This CDR3 region has 15 residues. Trimming left V 6 bases short and J 0 bases short, with 18 bases between. CDR3 sequence (DNA): TGCAGTGCCCTTGCCCGGGGACCTCACTCCTACGAGCAGTACTTC. Protein: CSALARGPHSYEQYF.

There are many counts of this clonotype. A junction end diverges from the germline sequence, so it may reflect a read error. This chain joins TRBV5-1 and TRBJ2-3, with 8 nucleotides matching TRBD1. The CDR3 totals 14 residues. Germline V CDR1 and CDR2: SGHRS, YFSETQ. The CDR3 region is CASSPGQGPDTQYF. The CDR3 DNA is TGTGCCAGCAGTCCTGGACAGGGACCAGATACGCAGTATTTT.

The chain combines TRBV12-3 or TRBV12-4 with TRBJ2-1; the match to TRBD1 covers 9 bases. CDR3 length: 14 residues. Germline trimming cut 5 bases from V and 9 bases from J; bases unmatched to any gene: 8. The CDR3 sequence: CASSPGRQGGEQFF. Here the CDR3 DNA reads TGTGCCAGCAGTCCGGGCCGACAGGGGGGTGAGCAGTTCTTC.

Only a few counts were recorded for this clonotype. The chain carries TRBV29-1 and TRBJ2-5; 14 nucleotides line up with TRBD2. The junction had 8 bases not matched to a gene; V was cut back by 6 bases and J by 5 bases. The CDR3 contains 15 residues. CDR1 and CDR2 from the germline V gene are SQVTM and ANQGSEA. The CDR3 spells CSVDMTSGRAETQYF. The DNA of the CDR3 is TGCAGCGTCGATATGACTAGCGGGAGGGCGGAGACCCAGTACTTC. The variable domain in full, with the rest retrieved from reference TRBV29-1 and TRBJ2-5, is SAVISQKPSRDICQRGTSLTIQCQVDSQVTMMFWYRQQPGQSLTLIATANQGSEATYESGFVIDKFPISRPNLTFSTLTVSNMSPEDSSIYLCSVDMTSGRAETQYFGPGTRLLVL.

The V call is TRBV29-1, the J call TRBJ2-1, with TRBD2 matching over 9 bases. V dropped 1 base and J dropped 0; count of bases not matched to a gene: 7. Germline loops: CDR1 SQVTM, CDR2 ANQGSEA. The CDR3 is made up of 17 amino acids. CDR3 nucleotide sequence: TGCAGCGTTGAAGGACTAGCGGTCAGTATCTCCTACAATGAGCAGTTCTTC. Its translation is CSVEGLAVSISYNEQFF.

The gene calls are TRBV13 and TRBJ2-5; D is unclear. The germline CDR1 and CDR2 sequences are PRHDT and FYEKMQ (reference sequence). Trimming took off 4 bases at V and 1 base at J, with 10 bases between the two ends. The CDR3 spans 14 residues. Here the CDR3 reads CASSSQPTQETQYF. The CDR3 nucleotides are TGTGCCAGCAGCTCACAACCCACCCAAGAGACCCAGTACTTC.

The CDR3 DNA follows: TGTGCCAGCAGTCTCGGGGACAGCAGGCGGCCCCAGCATTTT. Its protein is CASSLGDSRRPQHF. The chain links TRBV12-3 or TRBV12-4 to TRBJ1-5; 7 positions match TRBD1. With 5 bases clipped from V and 9 bases from J, the junction kept 10 bases outside the gene matches. This CDR3 is 14 amino acids long.

The chain joins TRBV7-3 to TRBJ2-3, with D unresolved. Germline V gene lookup returns CDR1 SGHTA and CDR2 FQGTGA. V shed 3 bases and J shed 1 base, with 11 bases lying between them. This CDR3 is 15 amino acids long. CDR3 in amino acids: CASSLVGWGTDTQYF. CDR3 nucleotides: TGTGCCAGCAGCTTGGTGGGGTGGGGCACAGATACGCAGTATTTT.

In this sample, this clonotype turned up a few times. V gene TRBV20-1 combines with J gene TRBJ2-5, with TRBD2 matching over 9 bases. The CDR3 sequence is 15 residues long. From germline, CDR1 is DFQATT and CDR2 SNEGSKA (reference sequence). J was trimmed by 4 bases and V by 1 base; bases with no gene match: 7. The DNA of the CDR3 is TGCAGTGCTAGAGCCGTAGCGGGAGATTCAGAGACCCAGTACTTC. It is translated as CSARAVAGDSETQYF.

The rearrangement links TRBV3-1 to TRBJ2-1; TRBD2 matches 7 bases. The CDR3 consists of 15 residues. Germline V gene lookup returns CDR1 LGHDT and CDR2 YNNKEL (reference sequence). V was pared by 0 bases and J by 12 bases, with 11 bases of the junction left unmatched. This chain's CDR3 is CASSQDRAGARGQFF. The CDR3 region has the DNA TGTGCCAGCAGCCAAGATAGGGCGGGAGCTAGGGGGCAGTTCTTC.

Many counts were recorded for this clonotype. CDR3 nucleotides: TGTGCCACGTCGCCTGGGGCCAACGTCCTGACTTTC. This gives the protein CATSPGANVLTF. The V gene is TRBV5-6, the J gene TRBJ2-6; D call uncertain. This CDR3 has 12 amino acids. Trimming pared 9 bases from V and 2 bases from J, leaving 6 bases between. Looked up from germline, CDR1 is SGHDT and CDR2 is YYEEEE.

The chain recombines TRBV30 with TRBJ2-1; D is ambiguous. CDR1 GTSNPN and CDR2 SVGIG come from the germline V gene (reference sequence). Trimming pared 8 bases from V and 0 bases from J, leaving 14 bases between. The CDR3 contains 14 residues. Here the CDR3 reads CARQTASSYNEQFF. The CDR3 DNA sequence: TGTGCCCGGCAAACAGCCAGCTCCTACAATGAGCAGTTCTTC.

In its sample, this clonotype was seen a few times. This chain's CDR3 is CASSQDGQGGSSLWQFF. Written as DNA, the CDR3 is TGCGCCAGCAGCCAAGATGGTCAGGGCGGGAGTAGTTTATGGCAGTTCTTC. The genes are TRBV4-1 and TRBJ2-1, with 7 bases lining up with TRBD2. Germline CDR1 is MGHRA and CDR2 is YSYEKL. The CDR3 sequence is 17 residues long. J gave up 12 bases and V 0 bases, and 17 bases lay outside the gene matches.

The CDR3 sequence is CSASGTGENTEAFF. For the CDR3, the DNA is TGCAGCGCGTCTGGGACCGGGGAAAACACTGAAGCTTTCTTT. The chain carries TRBV29-1 and TRBJ1-1; a possible D gene is TRBD1 (5 bases). V gave up 7 bases and J gave up 2 bases, with 17 bases separating them. The CDR3 runs 14 residues. CDR1 is SQVTM, CDR2 ANQGSEA, per germline. Variable domain in full (rest from reference TRBV29-1 and TRBJ1-1): SAVISQKPSRDICQRGTSLTIQCQVDSQVTMMFWYRQQPGQSLTLIATANQGSEATYESGFVIDKFPISRPNLTFSTLTVSNMSPEDSSIYLCSASGTGENTEAFFGQGTRLTVV.

The chain recombines TRBV21-1 with TRBJ2-4; TRBD2, as called in the table, went unchecked against the DNA. The J call could be wrong; TRBJ2-7 is a better fit for the DNA end. TRBV21-1 is recorded as a pseudogene. CDR3 length equals 15 residues. CDR3: CASSKTSGHPYEQYF. CDR3 sequence (DNA): TGTGCCAGCAGCAAAACTAGCGGGCACCCCTACGAGCAGTACTTC.

This clonotype was picked up a small number of times. The chain carries TRBV28 and TRBJ2-7, with 7 bases lining up with TRBD2. The CDR3 covers 15 residues. Trimming took 6 bases from V and 1 from J; bases not matched to a gene: 9. Germline values: CDR1 MDHEN, CDR2 SYDVKM. CDR3 loop: CASSPSGTLSYEQYF. The DNA for the CDR3 is TGTGCCAGCAGCCCTAGCGGTACCCTATCCTACGAGCAGTACTTC.

This chain links TRBV7-2 with TRBJ1-2, with D perhaps TRBD1 (5 bases). V shed 10 bases and J shed 0 bases, with 15 bases lying between them. The CDR3 has 14 residues. Germline V lookup: CDR1 SGHTA, CDR2 FQGNSA. The CDR3 nucleotides are TGTGCCATTCGCGACGGGACCTCTAACTATGGCTACACCTTC. Amino acid sequence: CAIRDGTSNYGYTF.

This clonotype was recorded a few times. The chain combines TRBV12-3 or TRBV12-4 with TRBJ1-2; D gene ambiguous. The V end was cut by 1 base, the J end by 2 bases, with 8 bases between. The CDR3 is made up of 14 amino acids. The DNA of the CDR3 is TGTGCCAGCAGTTTAGTTCGGACCAACTATGGCTACACCTTC. Residues: CASSLVRTNYGYTF.

The chain links TRBV7-9 to TRBJ1-5, with D possibly matching TRBD1 (5 bases). The germline CDR1 and CDR2 sequences are SEHNR and FQNEAQ (reference sequence). Trimming took 5 bases from V and 7 from J, leaving 18 bases between them. The CDR3 covers 15 residues. This chain's CDR3 is CASSPTDRGPQPQHF. CDR3 bases: TGTGCCAGCAGCCCCACGGACCGGGGACCACAGCCCCAGCATTTT. The full variable domain, with the rest looked up from reference TRBV7-9 and TRBJ1-5, is DTGVSQNPRHKITKRGQNVTFRCDPISEHNRLYWYRQTLGQGPEFLTYFQNEAQLEKSRLLSDRFSAERPKGSFSTLEIQRTEQGDSAMYLCASSPTDRGPQPQHFGDGTRLSIL.

This clonotype was picked up a small number of times. The V and J genes are TRBV20-1 and TRBJ1-4; 7 nucleotides match TRBD1. Germline loops: CDR1 DFQATT, CDR2 SNEGSKA (reference sequence). CDR3 length: 13 residues. The ends lost 3 bases at V and 7 bases at J; junction bases unmatched: 5. This CDR3 reads CSARDRLGEKLFF. The CDR3 DNA sequence: TGCAGTGCTAGGGACAGGTTAGGTGAAAAACTGTTTTTT.